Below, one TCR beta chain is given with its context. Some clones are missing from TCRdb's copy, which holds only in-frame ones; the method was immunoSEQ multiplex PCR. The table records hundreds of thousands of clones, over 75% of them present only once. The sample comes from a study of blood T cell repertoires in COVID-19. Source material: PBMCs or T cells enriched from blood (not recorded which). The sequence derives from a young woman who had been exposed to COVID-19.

The CDR3 bases are TGTGCCAGCAGTCATGGACAGGGCAGGAACATTCAGTACTTC. Its protein is CASSHGQGRNIQYF. V usage is TRBV13 and J usage is TRBJ2-4, with 8 bases matching TRBD1. The CDR3 is made up of 14 amino acids. Looked up from germline, CDR1 is PRHDT and CDR2 is FYEKMQ (reference sequence). Trimming cost V 6 bases and J 7 bases; bases outside gene matches: 8.